The text below deals with one T cell receptor beta chain. Its antigen is unidentified. Original data processing: Variation in CDR3 across clinicopathological groups served as the basis for constructing a distant-metastasis classifier in papillary thyroid cancer. TCRdb reanalyzed the PCR reads with MiXCR. TCRdb, rather than the study authors, made the V and J calls. Among around 17,000 clones listed, 33% were seen once. The data are from a study of metastatic and nonmetastatic thyroid tumors. Background on the study: A comparison of repertoires was made across blood and tumor or nodule tissue from malignant and benign thyroid patients.

Germline V gives CDR1 SGHTA, CDR2 FQGNSA. Trimming cost V 5 bases and J 1 base; bases outside gene matches: 5. The CDR3 sequence is 14 residues long. Findings and caveats of the study: Malignant thyroid tumors reportedly exceeded benign nodules significantly in TCR beta diversity, with the difference appearing in blood and tumor.

All patients were treatment-naive before thyroid surgery. This clonotype was obtained from a male donor with papillary thyroid cancer or a benign thyroid nodule (not recorded which). Some clones in this sample may be carry-over from other donors' samples. The V gene is TRBV7-2, the J gene TRBJ2-7, with 7 positions matching TRBD1. Material for sequencing was tumor tissue. CDR3 in DNA: TGTGCCAGCAGCAAACAGACAGGGTCCTACGAGCAGTACTTC. Encoded protein: CASSKQTGSYEQYF.